The rows below give T cell receptor beta chains drawn from one sample of a study of identical twins. TCRdb reanalysed the 5' RACE reads using MiXCR and keeps one entry per CDR3 protein. This sample yields under 900,000 distinct CDR3 sequences, of which about 12% are seen a single time; about 1.5% belongs to the top ten. The data were also submitted as part of a second study, on yellow fever vaccine responses in identical twins.

Specimen: PBMCs. The receptors come from a woman between 18 and 29 years old in good health. Each CDR3 is given with its conserved first and last residue. D genes are given only for firm matches. The listing skips clone size in some rows; elsewhere it reads once, few, many or a size class.

abundance: few
d_gene: .
j_gene: TRBJ2-2
v_gene: TRBV5-6
len: 13
CDR3nt: TGTGCCAGCAGCTTTGGGGCCCCCGGGGAGCTGTTTTTT
CDR3aa: CASSFGAPGELFF

abundance: many
d_gene: .
j_gene: TRBJ1-1
v_gene: TRBV6-2/TRBV6-3
len: 15
CDR3nt: TGTGCCAGCAGTTACTCGGCAGGGGCGACCACTGAAGCTTTCTTT
CDR3aa: CASSYSAGATTEAFF

abundance: .
d_gene: .
j_gene: TRBJ2-5
v_gene: TRBV6-1
len: 16
CDR3nt: TGTGCCAGCAGTGAGTTCGGCGGGGCGGTACTAGAGACCCAGTACTTC
CDR3aa: CASSEFGGAVLETQYF

abundance: .
d_gene: .
j_gene: TRBJ2-1
v_gene: TRBV28
len: 13
CDR3nt: TGTGCCAGCAGTTTATTCAGGGACGATTGGCAGTTCTTC
CDR3aa: CASSLFRDDWQFF

abundance: few
d_gene: .
j_gene: TRBJ2-3
v_gene: TRBV20-1
len: 15
CDR3nt: TGCAGTGCTTCACCGGGATCCCAATACACAGATACGCAGTATTTT
CDR3aa: CSASPGSQYTDTQYF

abundance: .
d_gene: .
j_gene: TRBJ1-1
v_gene: TRBV7-9
len: 13
CDR3nt: TGTGCCAGCAGCGGGGGGGGGTACACTGAAGCTTTCTTT
CDR3aa: CASSGGGYTEAFF

abundance: .
d_gene: .
j_gene: TRBJ2-5
v_gene: TRBV7-2
len: 14
CDR3nt: TGTGCCAGCAGCTTAGAGTGGTCCCCGGAGACCCAGTACTTC
CDR3aa: CASSLEWSPETQYF

abundance: .
d_gene: TRBD2
j_gene: TRBJ2-5
v_gene: TRBV2
len: 12
CDR3nt: TGTGCCAGAAATAGCGGGGGAGAGACCCAGTACTTC
CDR3aa: CARNSGGETQYF

abundance: .
d_gene: TRBD2
j_gene: TRBJ2-2
v_gene: TRBV12-3/TRBV12-4
len: 14
CDR3nt: TGTGCCAGTAAGACTAGCGGGAGCGTCGGGGAGCTGTTTTTT
CDR3aa: CASKTSGSVGELFF

abundance: .
d_gene: TRBD2
j_gene: TRBJ2-3
v_gene: TRBV4-1
len: 18
CDR3nt: TGCGCCAGCAGCCAAGCCCCCTCTTTTAGCGGGAGTTCAGATACGCAGTATTTT
CDR3aa: CASSQAPSFSGSSDTQYF

abundance: few
d_gene: .
j_gene: TRBJ1-2
v_gene: TRBV24-1
len: 13
CDR3nt: TGTGCCACCAGTGATAAACAGTCCTATGGCTACACCTTC
CDR3aa: CATSDKQSYGYTF

abundance: many
d_gene: TRBD1
j_gene: TRBJ2-2
v_gene: TRBV12-3/TRBV12-4
len: 14
CDR3nt: TGTGCCAGCAGGGCCCAGGGGGCCACCGGGGAGCTGTTTTTT
CDR3aa: CASRAQGATGELFF

abundance: many
d_gene: TRBD1
j_gene: TRBJ1-6
v_gene: TRBV4-1
len: 18
CDR3nt: TGCGCCAGCAGCCAAGGATCCCGGGACAGGGGCGATAATTCACCCCTCCACTTT
CDR3aa: CASSQGSRDRGDNSPLHF

abundance: .
d_gene: .
j_gene: TRBJ1-1
v_gene: TRBV29-1
len: 12
CDR3nt: TGCAGCGTTGAAGTAGAGAACACTGAAGCTTTCTTT
CDR3aa: CSVEVENTEAFF

abundance: few
d_gene: TRBD1
j_gene: TRBJ1-1
v_gene: TRBV19
len: 15
CDR3nt: TGTGCCAGTAGTCCCTCCCGACAGGGTTGGACTGAAGCTTTCTTT
CDR3aa: CASSPSRQGWTEAFF

abundance: few
d_gene: TRBD1
j_gene: TRBJ2-3
v_gene: TRBV11-2
len: 18
CDR3nt: TGTGCCAGCAGCCCCGACAGGGGGGCGGGGATTGGCACAGATACGCAGTATTTT
CDR3aa: CASSPDRGAGIGTDTQYF

abundance: .
d_gene: TRBD2
j_gene: TRBJ2-3
v_gene: TRBV5-1
len: 14
CDR3nt: TGCGCCAGCGCATTGGGACTATCGACAGATACGCAGTATTTT
CDR3aa: CASALGLSTDTQYF

abundance: .
d_gene: TRBD2
j_gene: TRBJ2-2
v_gene: TRBV25-1
len: 16
CDR3nt: TGTGCCACCTCGGGAGGAACTACATTTAACACCGGGGAGCTGTTTTTT
CDR3aa: CATSGGTTFNTGELFF

abundance: .
d_gene: TRBD2
j_gene: TRBJ2-1
v_gene: TRBV27
len: 15
CDR3nt: TGTGCCAGCAGTTTAACTAGCGGGGGGGTGGATGAGCAGTTCTTC
CDR3aa: CASSLTSGGVDEQFF

abundance: .
d_gene: TRBD2
j_gene: TRBJ2-7
v_gene: TRBV18
len: 15
CDR3nt: TGTGCCAGCTCACCACCAGCGACTAGCGGATACGAGCAGTACTTC
CDR3aa: CASSPPATSGYEQYF

abundance: few
d_gene: .
j_gene: TRBJ2-5
v_gene: TRBV6-1
len: 15
CDR3nt: TGTGCCAGCAGTGAGCGCGACAAGGTGAAAGAGACCCAGTACTTC
CDR3aa: CASSERDKVKETQYF

abundance: .
d_gene: .
j_gene: TRBJ2-7
v_gene: TRBV7-2
len: 15
CDR3nt: TGTGCCAGCAGCTTAGGTGGGGTTAGGGCTAGCGAGCAGTACTTC
CDR3aa: CASSLGGVRASEQYF